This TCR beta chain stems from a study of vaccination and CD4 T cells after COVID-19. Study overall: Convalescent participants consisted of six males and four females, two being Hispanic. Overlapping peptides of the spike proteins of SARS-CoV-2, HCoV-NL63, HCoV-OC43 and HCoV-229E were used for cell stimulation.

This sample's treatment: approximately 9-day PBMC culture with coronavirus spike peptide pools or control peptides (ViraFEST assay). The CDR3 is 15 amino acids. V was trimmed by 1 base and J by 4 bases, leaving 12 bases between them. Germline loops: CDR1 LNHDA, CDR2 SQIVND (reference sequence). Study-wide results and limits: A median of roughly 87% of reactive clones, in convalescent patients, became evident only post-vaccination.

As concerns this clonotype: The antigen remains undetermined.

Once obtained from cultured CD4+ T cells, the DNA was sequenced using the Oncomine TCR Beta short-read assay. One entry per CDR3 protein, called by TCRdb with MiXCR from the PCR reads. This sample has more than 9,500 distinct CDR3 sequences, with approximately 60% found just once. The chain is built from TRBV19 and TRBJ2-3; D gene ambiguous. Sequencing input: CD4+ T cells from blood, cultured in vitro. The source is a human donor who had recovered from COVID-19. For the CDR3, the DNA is TGTGCCAGTAGTATAGGAAGGAGCCCCCCAGATACGCAGTATTTT. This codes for CASSIGRSPPDTQYF. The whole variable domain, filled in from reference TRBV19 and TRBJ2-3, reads DGGITQSPKYLFRKEGQNVTLSCEQNLNHDAMYWYRQDPGQGLRLIYYSQIVNDFQKGDIAEGYSVSREKKESFPLTVTSAQKNPTAFYLCASSIGRSPPDTQYFGPGTRLTVL.